The rows below give T cell receptor beta chains drawn from one sample of a study of cytomegalovirus exposure and HLA in healthy donors. Method: immunoSEQ multiplex PCR; TCRdb's copy keeps in-frame clones and lacks some. The sample records some 140,000 clones, around 68% being singletons. The sequencing sample was made of PBMCs. These receptors all come from a man younger than 45 in good health and CMV-seronegative. Both conserved end residues are part of each CDR3. A D gene is named only where the DNA matches it firmly. Clone sizes are given selectively: once, few, many, or a class where the clone is expanded.

size: few
J: TRBJ1-1
D: NA
V: TRBV9
CDR3: CASSVEAGATEAFF
DNA: TGTGCCAGCAGCGTAGAGGCAGGGGCCACTGAAGCTTTCTTT

size: NA
J: TRBJ2-7
D: TRBD1
V: TRBV28
CDR3: CASSLRAGGPYEQYF
DNA: TGTGCCAGCAGTTTAAGGGCAGGGGGCCCCTACGAGCAGTACTTC

size: NA
J: TRBJ1-5
D: NA
V: TRBV6-1
CDR3: CASSGGDQPQHF
DNA: TGTGCCAGCAGTGGCGGAGATCAGCCCCAGCATTTT

size: few
J: TRBJ1-5
D: TRBD1
V: TRBV15
CDR3: CATSRGSGTGVGNQPQNF
DNA: TGTGCCACCAGCAGAGGATCTGGGACAGGGGTCGGCAATCAGCCCCAGAATTTT

size: once
J: TRBJ1-1
D: NA
V: TRBV9
CDR3: CASSVGTALEAFF
DNA: TGTGCCAGCAGCGTAGGGACAGCCTTAGAAGCTTTCTTT

size: NA
J: TRBJ2-7
D: TRBD1
V: TRBV6-6
CDR3: CASCPLDRSSYEQYF
DNA: TGTGCCAGCTGCCCTCTGGACAGGAGTTCCTACGAGCAGTACTTC

size: NA
J: TRBJ2-2
D: NA
V: TRBV5-1
CDR3: CASSLGGHGTGELFF
DNA: TGCGCCAGCAGCTTGGGAGGTCATGGCACCGGGGAGCTGTTTTTT

size: NA
J: TRBJ1-5
D: NA
V: TRBV9
CDR3: CASSVGQGNQPQHF
DNA: TGTGCCAGCAGCGTAGGACAGGGCAATCAGCCCCAGCATTTT

size: NA
J: TRBJ1-2
D: NA
V: TRBV7-9
CDR3: CASSLARSNGYTF
DNA: TGTGCCAGCAGCTTAGCACGATCTAATGGCTACACCTTC

size: few
J: TRBJ2-3
D: TRBD2
V: TRBV19
CDR3: CASSFSGGTDTQYF
DNA: TGTGCCAGTAGTTTTAGCGGGGGCACAGATACGCAGTATTTT

size: NA
J: TRBJ2-2
D: TRBD2
V: TRBV27
CDR3: CASTAVGLAGAGPGELFF
DNA: TGTGCCAGCACCGCTGTCGGGCTAGCGGGGGCGGGGCCCGGGGAGCTGTTTTTT

size: few
J: TRBJ1-6
D: NA
V: TRBV7-2
CDR3: CASSLYSTGSPLHF
DNA: TGTGCCAGCAGCTTATATTCCACAGGTTCACCCCTCCACTTT

size: once
J: TRBJ2-7
D: TRBD1
V: TRBV15
CDR3: CATSRIVGTGGEQYF
DNA: TGTGCCACCAGCAGAATTGTGGGGACAGGGGGCGAGCAGTACTTC

size: NA
J: TRBJ2-7
D: TRBD2
V: TRBV7-8
CDR3: CASSFRSGDYEQYF
DNA: TGTGCCAGCAGCTTTAGGAGCGGGGACTACGAGCAGTACTTC

size: NA
J: TRBJ1-2
D: NA
V: TRBV5-4
CDR3: CASSDEGGYGYTF
DNA: TGTGCCAGCAGCGACGAAGGGGGCTATGGCTACACCTTC

size: NA
J: TRBJ1-1
D: NA
V: TRBV28
CDR3: CASSWTVNTEAFF
DNA: TGTGCCAGCAGCTGGACAGTGAACACTGAAGCTTTCTTT

size: NA
J: TRBJ2-3
D: TRBD2
V: TRBV11-2
CDR3: CASWGGGVTDTQYF
DNA: TGTGCCAGTTGGGGCGGGGGTGTCACAGATACGCAGTATTTT

size: NA
J: TRBJ1-2
D: TRBD1
V: TRBV28
CDR3: CASRSGQGSNYTF
DNA: TGTGCCAGCAGATCGGGACAGGGGTCTAACTACACCTTC

size: NA
J: TRBJ2-7
D: NA
V: TRBV6-5
CDR3: CASSLGQSYGQYF
DNA: TGTGCCAGCAGCCTTGGACAGAGCTACGGGCAGTACTTC

size: NA
J: TRBJ2-3
D: NA
V: TRBV29-1
CDR3: CSVESARGGFF
DNA: TGCAGCGTTGAATCGGCCCGTGGAGGGTTTTTT

size: NA
J: TRBJ2-1
D: TRBD2
V: TRBV7-9
CDR3: CASSLADLGLAGSYNEQFF
DNA: TGTGCCAGCAGCTTAGCGGATCTGGGACTAGCGGGGTCTTACAATGAGCAGTTCTTC

size: NA
J: TRBJ1-1
D: NA
V: TRBV29-1
CDR3: CSVDTGENTEAFF
DNA: TGCAGCGTTGATACGGGGGAGAACACTGAAGCTTTCTTT

size: NA
J: TRBJ2-7
D: TRBD2
V: TRBV5-1
CDR3: CASSQEGGPGEQYF
DNA: TGCGCCAGCAGCCAGGAGGGAGGGCCGGGGGAGCAGTACTTC

size: NA
J: TRBJ1-5
D: NA
V: TRBV7-2
CDR3: CASSDWTEAEGGNQPQHF
DNA: TGTGCCAGCAGCGACTGGACAGAAGCGGAAGGGGGCAATCAGCCCCAGCATTTT

size: NA
J: TRBJ1-1
D: TRBD1
V: TRBV29-1
CDR3: CSVAGGLAEAFF
DNA: TGCAGCGTTGCAGGGGGCTTGGCTGAAGCTTTCTTT

size: NA
J: TRBJ2-1
D: NA
V: TRBV15
CDR3: CATSRDRGSYNEQFF
DNA: TGTGCCACCAGCAGAGACAGGGGTTCCTACAATGAGCAGTTCTTC

size: NA
J: TRBJ2-2
D: TRBD1
V: TRBV27
CDR3: CASSPLRTGGAGFTGELFF
DNA: TGTGCCAGCAGTCCCCTTCGGACAGGGGGCGCGGGTTTCACCGGGGAGCTGTTTTTT

size: once
J: TRBJ1-1
D: NA
V: TRBV4-3
CDR3: CASSQEATDQISAFF
DNA: TGCGCCAGCAGCCAAGAGGCCACAGATCAGATATCAGCTTTCTTT

size: NA
J: TRBJ2-3
D: NA
V: TRBV28
CDR3: CASSTPTGARADTQYF
DNA: TGTGCCAGCAGTACTCCGACTGGGGCTAGGGCAGATACGCAGTATTTT

size: NA
J: TRBJ2-7
D: TRBD1
V: TRBV5-1
CDR3: CASSLPGQVTYEQYF
DNA: TGCGCCAGCAGCCTCCCGGGACAGGTAACCTACGAGCAGTACTTC

size: NA
J: TRBJ2-7
D: TRBD1
V: TRBV4-1
CDR3: CASSQEEGAYEQYF
DNA: TGCGCCAGCAGCCAAGAAGAGGGGGCGTACGAGCAGTACTTC

size: few
J: TRBJ1-2
D: TRBD1
V: TRBV6-5
CDR3: CASRRQGNGYTF
DNA: TGTGCCAGCAGGAGACAGGGAAATGGCTACACCTTC

size: NA
J: TRBJ2-1
D: NA
V: TRBV15
CDR3: CATSRDAGGTYNEQFF
DNA: TGTGCCACCAGCAGAGATGCCGGGGGTACCTACAATGAGCAGTTCTTC

size: once
J: TRBJ2-7
D: TRBD1
V: TRBV5-1
CDR3: CASSADPTRDRGQIGNYEQYF
DNA: TGCGCCAGCAGCGCGGACCCTACCCGGGACAGGGGGCAAATAGGTAACTACGAGCAGTACTTC

size: NA
J: TRBJ2-7
D: TRBD1
V: TRBV7-2
CDR3: CASSSAGTGAYEQYF
DNA: TGTGCCAGCAGCTCCGCCGGGACAGGGGCCTACGAGCAGTACTTC

size: NA
J: TRBJ2-1
D: NA
V: TRBV19
CDR3: CASSSGWDAYNEQFF
DNA: TGTGCCAGTAGTTCAGGGTGGGATGCCTACAATGAGCAGTTCTTC

size: NA
J: TRBJ1-1
D: TRBD1
V: TRBV6-6
CDR3: CASSYAYRGYTEAFF
DNA: TGTGCCAGCAGTTACGCGTACAGGGGTTACACTGAAGCTTTCTTT

size: NA
J: TRBJ2-1
D: TRBD1
V: TRBV29-1
CDR3: CSVPDRVSYNEQFF
DNA: TGCAGCGTCCCGGACAGGGTGTCCTACAATGAGCAGTTCTTC

size: NA
J: TRBJ1-5
D: TRBD1
V: TRBV5-1
CDR3: CASSWTGNQPQHF
DNA: TGCGCCAGCAGTTGGACAGGGAATCAGCCCCAGCATTTT

size: NA
J: TRBJ2-1
D: NA
V: TRBV6-5
CDR3: CASAGPGAAYNEQFF
DNA: TGTGCCAGCGCCGGTCCGGGTGCGGCGTACAATGAGCAGTTCTTC

size: few
J: TRBJ1-1
D: NA
V: TRBV30
CDR3: CACTKRGTEAFF
DNA: TGTGCCTGTACTAAGCGAGGCACTGAAGCTTTCTTT

size: NA
J: TRBJ2-5
D: TRBD2
V: TRBV11-1
CDR3: CASSFDGGGPWETQYF
DNA: TGTGCCAGCAGTTTCGATGGCGGGGGGCCGTGGGAGACCCAGTACTTC

size: once
J: TRBJ1-1
D: NA
V: TRBV5-1
CDR3: CASSLASGTEAFF
DNA: TGCGCCAGCAGCTTGGCCTCGGGGACTGAAGCTTTCTTT